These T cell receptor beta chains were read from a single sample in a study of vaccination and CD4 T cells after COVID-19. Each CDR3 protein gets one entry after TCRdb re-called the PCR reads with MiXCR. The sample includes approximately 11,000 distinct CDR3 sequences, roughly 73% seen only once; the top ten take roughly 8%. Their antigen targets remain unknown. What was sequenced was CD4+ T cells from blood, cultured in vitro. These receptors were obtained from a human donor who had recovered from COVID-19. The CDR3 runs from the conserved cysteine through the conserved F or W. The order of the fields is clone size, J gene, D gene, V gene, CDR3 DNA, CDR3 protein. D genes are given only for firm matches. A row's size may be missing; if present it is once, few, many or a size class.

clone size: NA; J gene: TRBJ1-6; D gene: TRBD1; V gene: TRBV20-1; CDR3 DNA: TGCAGTGCTAGAGATCGACAGGGTTCACCCCTCCACTTT; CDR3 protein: CSARDRQGSPLHF
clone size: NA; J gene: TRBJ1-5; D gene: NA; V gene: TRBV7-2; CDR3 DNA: TGTGCCAGCAGCTTAACAAGACAGTTGAATCAGCCCCAGCATTTT; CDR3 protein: CASSLTRQLNQPQHF
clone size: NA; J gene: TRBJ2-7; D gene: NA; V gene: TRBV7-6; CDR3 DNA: TGTGCCAGCAGCGGGGGGCCTGGGGGCTACGAGCAGTACTTC; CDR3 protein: CASSGGPGGYEQYF
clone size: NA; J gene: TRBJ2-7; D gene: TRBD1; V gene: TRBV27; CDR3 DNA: TGTGCCAGCAGTTTATGGACAGGGGGCGTCCACGAGCAGTACTTC; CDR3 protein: CASSLWTGGVHEQYF
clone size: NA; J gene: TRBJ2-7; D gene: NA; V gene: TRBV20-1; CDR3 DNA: TGCAGCTCATACGCACCGTCGGGGAACGAGCAGTACTTC; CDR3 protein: CSSYAPSGNEQYF
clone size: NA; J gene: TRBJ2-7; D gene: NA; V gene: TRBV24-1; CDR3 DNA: TGTGCCACCAGTTTCCCCCACTTGGGGACCGACTCCTACGAGCAGTACTTC; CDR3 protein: CATSFPHLGTDSYEQYF
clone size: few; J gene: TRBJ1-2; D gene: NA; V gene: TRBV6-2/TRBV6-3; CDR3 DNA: TGTGCCAGCAGTTACCGACAGTCCCCCATCTATGGCTACACCTTC; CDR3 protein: CASSYRQSPIYGYTF
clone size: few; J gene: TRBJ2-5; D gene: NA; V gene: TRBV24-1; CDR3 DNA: TGTGCCACCAGTGATTTCAGGGTGCGGGAGACCCAGTACTTC; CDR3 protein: CATSDFRVRETQYF
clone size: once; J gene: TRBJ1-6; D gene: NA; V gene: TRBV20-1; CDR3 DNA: TGCAGTGCTAGGGCTTGGTCCTATAATTCACCCCTCCACTTT; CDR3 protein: CSARAWSYNSPLHF
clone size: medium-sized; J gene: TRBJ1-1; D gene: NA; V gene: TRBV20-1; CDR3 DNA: TGCAGTGCTGGGAGGGGAGACACTGAAGCTTTCTTT; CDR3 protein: CSAGRGDTEAFF
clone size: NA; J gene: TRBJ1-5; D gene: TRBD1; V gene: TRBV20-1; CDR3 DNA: TGCAGTGCCCGCGTAAATGACAGGGGGGCCCAGCATTTT; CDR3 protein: CSARVNDRGAQHF
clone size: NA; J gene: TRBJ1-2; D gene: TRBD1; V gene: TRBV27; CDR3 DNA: TGTGCCAGCGCACGTGAGGGGGCTCGAGGCTATGGCTACACCTTC; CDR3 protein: CASAREGARGYGYTF
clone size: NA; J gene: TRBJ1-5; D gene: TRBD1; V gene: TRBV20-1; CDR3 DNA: TGCAGTGCTAGAGGGTCGACAGGGGTTCAGCCCCAGCATTTT; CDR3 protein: CSARGSTGVQPQHF
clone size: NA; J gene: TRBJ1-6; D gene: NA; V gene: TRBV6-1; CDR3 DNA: TGTGCCACTTCCGTCTTACCCGTCGGTGCTAATTCACCCCTCCACTTT; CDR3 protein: CATSVLPVGANSPLHF
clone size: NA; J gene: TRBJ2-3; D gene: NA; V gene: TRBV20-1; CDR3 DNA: TGCAGTGCTCCACGCAGACTGAGAAGGGAGTCGGGCACAGATACGCAGTATTTT; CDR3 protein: CSAPRRLRRESGTDTQYF
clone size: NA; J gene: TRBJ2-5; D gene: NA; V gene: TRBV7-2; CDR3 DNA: TGTGCCAGCAGCTTAGCGCTCCGGGGAGGGACCCAGTACTTC; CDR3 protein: CASSLALRGGTQYF
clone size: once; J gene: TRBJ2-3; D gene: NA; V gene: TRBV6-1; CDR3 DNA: TGTGCCAGCCTTTCCCCTAGCACAGATACGCAGTATTTT; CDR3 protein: CASLSPSTDTQYF
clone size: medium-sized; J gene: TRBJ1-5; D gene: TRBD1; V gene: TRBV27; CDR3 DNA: TGTGCCAGCAGTCCAAACGACAGGGGGTTCAATCAGCCCCAGCATTTT; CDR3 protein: CASSPNDRGFNQPQHF
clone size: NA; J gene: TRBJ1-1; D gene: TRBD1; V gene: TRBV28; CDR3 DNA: TGTGCCAGCAGTAGTTCCCCTACAGGGGGCAGAAGAGCTTTCTTT; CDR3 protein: CASSSSPTGGRRAFF
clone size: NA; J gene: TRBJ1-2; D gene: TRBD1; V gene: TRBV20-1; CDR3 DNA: TGCAGTGCTAGGGGACAGGGGATGTGGGGCTACACCTTC; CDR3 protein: CSARGQGMWGYTF
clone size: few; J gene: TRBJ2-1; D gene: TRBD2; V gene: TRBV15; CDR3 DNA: TGTGCCACCAGCATGAGTTTGGGTAGCGGGAGGGCCAGGAATGAGCAGTTCTTC; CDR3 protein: CATSMSLGSGRARNEQFF
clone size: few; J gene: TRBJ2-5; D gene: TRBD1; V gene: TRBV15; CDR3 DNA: TGTGCCACCAGCAGTCAATACCTCCGGGACAGGGCAGTCGGGACCCAGTACTTC; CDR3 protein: CATSSQYLRDRAVGTQYF
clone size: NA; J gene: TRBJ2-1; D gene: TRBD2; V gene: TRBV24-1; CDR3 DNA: TGTGCCACCAGTGATCCTACTAGCGGGAGGGCCCTCTACAATGAGCAGTTCTTC; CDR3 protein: CATSDPTSGRALYNEQFF
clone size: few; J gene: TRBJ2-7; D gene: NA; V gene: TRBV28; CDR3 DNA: TGTGCCAGCAGTTTATCCGGAATCTACGAGCAGTACTTC; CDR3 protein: CASSLSGIYEQYF
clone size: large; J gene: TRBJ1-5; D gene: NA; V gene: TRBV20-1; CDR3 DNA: TGCAGTGCTACCTGGGCCTTTAGCAATCAGCCCCAGCATTTT; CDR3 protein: CSATWAFSNQPQHF
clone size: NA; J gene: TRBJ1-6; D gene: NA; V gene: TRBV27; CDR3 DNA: TGTGCCAGCCGCCCCGGGACGGCTTATAATTCACCCCTCCACTTT; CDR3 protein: CASRPGTAYNSPLHF
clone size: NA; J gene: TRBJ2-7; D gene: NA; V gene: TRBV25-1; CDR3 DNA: TGTGCCAGCAGCCAAGGGGGCTACGAGCAGTACTTC; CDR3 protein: CASSQGGYEQYF
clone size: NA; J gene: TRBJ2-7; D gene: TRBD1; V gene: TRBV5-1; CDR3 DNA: TGCGCCAGCAGCTCCCGGGACAGGGTGGTCGAGCAGTACTTC; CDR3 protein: CASSSRDRVVEQYF
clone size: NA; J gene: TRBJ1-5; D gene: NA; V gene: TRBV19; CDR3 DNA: TGTGCCAGTAGTATAGAGGGGGTGCCCAATCAGCCCCAGCATTTT; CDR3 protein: CASSIEGVPNQPQHF
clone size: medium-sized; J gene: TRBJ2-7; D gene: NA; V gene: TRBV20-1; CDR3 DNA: TGCAGTGCCAGGGGGGGGTTTGGATACGAGCAGTACTTC; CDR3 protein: CSARGGFGYEQYF
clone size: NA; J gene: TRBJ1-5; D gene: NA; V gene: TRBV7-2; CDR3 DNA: TGTGCCAGCAGCTTAAGGGGGGACCAGCCCCAGCATTTT; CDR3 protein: CASSLRGDQPQHF
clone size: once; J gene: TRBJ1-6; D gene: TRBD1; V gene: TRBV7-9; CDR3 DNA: TGTGCCAGCAGCCCCGGACAGGCTCCCCCAGCCCTCCACTTT; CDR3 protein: CASSPGQAPPALHF
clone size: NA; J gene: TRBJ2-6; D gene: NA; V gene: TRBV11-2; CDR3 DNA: TGTGCCAGCAGCCGGACACTCGCCTCTGGGGCCAACGTCCTGACTTTC; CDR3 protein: CASSRTLASGANVLTF
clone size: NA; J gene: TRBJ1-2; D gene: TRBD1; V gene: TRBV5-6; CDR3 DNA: TGTGCCAGCAGCCTACAGGGGGAAGGCTACACCTTC; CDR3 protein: CASSLQGEGYTF
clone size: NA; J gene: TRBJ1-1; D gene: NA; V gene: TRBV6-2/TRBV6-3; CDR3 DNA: TGTGCCAGCAGTAGAGGGTGGACTGAAGCTTTCTTT; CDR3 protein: CASSRGWTEAFF
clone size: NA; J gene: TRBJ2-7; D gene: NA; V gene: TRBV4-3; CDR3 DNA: TGCGCCAGCAGCCGTCATGCGGGGCAGGAGCAGTACTTC; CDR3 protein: CASSRHAGQEQYF
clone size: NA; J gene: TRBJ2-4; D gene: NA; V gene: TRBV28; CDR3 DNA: TGTGCCAGCAGTTTAAACCTAGCCAAAAACATTCAGTACTTC; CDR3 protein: CASSLNLAKNIQYF
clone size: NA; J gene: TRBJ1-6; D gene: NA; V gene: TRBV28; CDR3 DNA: TGTGCCAGCAGGGGGGGGGGAATAAATTCACCCCTCCACTTT; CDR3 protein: CASRGGGINSPLHF
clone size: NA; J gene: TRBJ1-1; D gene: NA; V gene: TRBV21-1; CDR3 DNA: TGTGCTTGGGGGGGGATGATTGAAGCTTTCTTT; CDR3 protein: CAWGGMIEAFF
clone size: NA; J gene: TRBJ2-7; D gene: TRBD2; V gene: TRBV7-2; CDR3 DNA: TGTGCCAGCAGCCCCGAGCCCCTAGCGGGAGGGAACGAGCAGTACTTC; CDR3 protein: CASSPEPLAGGNEQYF
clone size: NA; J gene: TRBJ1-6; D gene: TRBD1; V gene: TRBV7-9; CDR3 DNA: TGTGCCAGCAGCCGCTGGACAGGAACCTATGTTTCACCCCTCCACTTT; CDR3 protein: CASSRWTGTYVSPLHF
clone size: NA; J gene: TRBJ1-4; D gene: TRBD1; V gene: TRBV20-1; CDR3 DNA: TGCAGTGCTAGAGGTCCGGGACAGACCACTAATGAAAAACTGTTTTTT; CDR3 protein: CSARGPGQTTNEKLFF
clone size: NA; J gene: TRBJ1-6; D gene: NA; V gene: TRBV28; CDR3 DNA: TGTGCCAGCAGTTTCAAGGGCTCACCCCTCCACTTT; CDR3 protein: CASSFKGSPLHF
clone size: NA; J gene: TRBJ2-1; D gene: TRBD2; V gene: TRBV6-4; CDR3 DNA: TGTGCCAGCAGTGTTGGCGGGAGAACTGCTTTCAATGAGCAGTTCTTC; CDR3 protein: CASSVGGRTAFNEQFF
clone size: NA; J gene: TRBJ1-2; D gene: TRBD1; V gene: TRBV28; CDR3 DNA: TGTGCCAGCAGTCCCGGGACAGGGAATAACTATGGCTACACCTTC; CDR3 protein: CASSPGTGNNYGYTF
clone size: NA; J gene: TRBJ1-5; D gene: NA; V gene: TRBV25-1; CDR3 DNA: TGTGCCAGCAGGGGCCAGGTCAATCAGCCCCAGCATTTT; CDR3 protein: CASRGQVNQPQHF
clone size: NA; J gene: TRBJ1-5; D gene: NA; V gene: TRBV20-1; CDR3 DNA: TGCAGTGCTCAGGGGCCCAATCAGCCCCAGCATTTT; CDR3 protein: CSAQGPNQPQHF
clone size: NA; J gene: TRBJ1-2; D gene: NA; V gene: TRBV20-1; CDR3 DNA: TGCAGTGCTGGGGGGATGGTAGGGCTTAACTATGGCTACACCTTC; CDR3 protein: CSAGGMVGLNYGYTF
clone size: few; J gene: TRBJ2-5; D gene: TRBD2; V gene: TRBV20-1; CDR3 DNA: TGCAGTGCTAGAGATTGGGGAGCGGGAGGAGGGGAGACCCAGTACTTC; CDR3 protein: CSARDWGAGGGETQYF